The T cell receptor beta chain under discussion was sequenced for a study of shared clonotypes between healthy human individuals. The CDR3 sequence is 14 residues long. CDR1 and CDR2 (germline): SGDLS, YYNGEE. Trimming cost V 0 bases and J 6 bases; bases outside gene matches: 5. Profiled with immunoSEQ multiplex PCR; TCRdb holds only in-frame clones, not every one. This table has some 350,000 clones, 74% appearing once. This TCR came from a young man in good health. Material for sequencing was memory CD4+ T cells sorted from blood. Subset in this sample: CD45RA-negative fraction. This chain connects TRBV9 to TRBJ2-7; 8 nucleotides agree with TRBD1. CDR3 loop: CASSVGQGAVEQYF. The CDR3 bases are TGTGCCAGCAGCGTAGGTCAGGGGGCAGTCGAGCAGTACTTC.